The source of this T cell receptor beta chain is a study of shared clonotypes between healthy human individuals. The CDR3 spans 15 residues. Trimming cost V 6 bases and J 6 bases, with 19 bases left between them. CDR1 and CDR2 from the germline V gene are MDHEN and SYDVKM. This clone was detected many times. TCRdb's copy holds only in-frame clones and misses some; the assay was immunoSEQ multiplex PCR. The top ten hold roughly 16% of the sample, which has about 99,000 clones, about half seen once. Source material: PBMCs. This receptor was identified in a woman aged 40-49 years in good health. Some clones in this sample may be carry-over from other donors' samples. V gene TRBV28 combines with J gene TRBJ2-3, with D tentatively TRBD1 (5 bases). CDR3 nucleotide sequence: TGTGCCAGCAGCCTGGCTGCCCGATCAGGGGATACGCAGTATTTT. This translates into CASSLAARSGDTQYF.